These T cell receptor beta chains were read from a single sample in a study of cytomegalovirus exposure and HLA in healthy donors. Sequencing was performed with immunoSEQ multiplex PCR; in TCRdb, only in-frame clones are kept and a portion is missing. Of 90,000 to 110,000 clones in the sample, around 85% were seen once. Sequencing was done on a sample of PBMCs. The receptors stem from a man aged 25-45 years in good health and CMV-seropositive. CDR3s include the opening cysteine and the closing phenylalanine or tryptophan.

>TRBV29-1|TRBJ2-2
CSVPRQGANTGELFF
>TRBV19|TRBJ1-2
CASSIGQYYGYTF
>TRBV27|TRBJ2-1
CASSLPGTGFWRGYNEQFF
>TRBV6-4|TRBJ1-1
CASSAQGIRTEAFF
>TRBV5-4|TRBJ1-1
CASSLNPTVRTEAFF
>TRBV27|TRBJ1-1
CASSSPRGLNAEAFF
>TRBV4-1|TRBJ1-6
CASTAQGQLSPLHF
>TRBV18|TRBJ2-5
CASSLGRGGFETQYF
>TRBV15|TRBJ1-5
CATSRPGQGSYQPQHF
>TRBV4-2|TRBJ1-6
CASSQEQGVSPLHF
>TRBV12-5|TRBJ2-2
CASGFSGIGAGELFF
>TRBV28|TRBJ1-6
CASSFLGAFDNSPLHF
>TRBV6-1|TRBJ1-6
CASSERGGPNSPLHF
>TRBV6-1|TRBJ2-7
CASSEPRQGFYEQYF
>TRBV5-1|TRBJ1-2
CASSRSSSPTDNYGYTF
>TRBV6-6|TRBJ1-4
CASSYSAGRGEKLFF
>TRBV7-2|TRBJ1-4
CASSSTGLGTTNEKLFF
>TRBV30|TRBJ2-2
CAWSATSGGPGELFF
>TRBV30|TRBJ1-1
CAWSRGLLGKAFF
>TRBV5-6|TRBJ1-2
CASSVPHRVVDYGYTF
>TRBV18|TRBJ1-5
CASSPGRVEQPQHF
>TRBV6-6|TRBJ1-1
CASRDRYTEAFF
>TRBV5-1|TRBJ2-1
CASSLVRGTHNEQFF
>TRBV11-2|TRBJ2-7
CASSAHPAGATYEQYF
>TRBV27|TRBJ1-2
CASRLLGTGVYGYTF
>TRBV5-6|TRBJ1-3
CASSLGSWVGGNTIYF
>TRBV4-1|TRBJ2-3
CASSQPRGIAGFTDTQYF
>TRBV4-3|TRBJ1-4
CASSQGVYATNEKLFF
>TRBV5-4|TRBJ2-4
CASSLVSGTNKNIQYF
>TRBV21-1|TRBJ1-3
CASSLRTGVESHSGNTIYF
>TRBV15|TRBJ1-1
CATSRGTGGDAFF
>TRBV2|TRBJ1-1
CASSTDRPPSEAFF
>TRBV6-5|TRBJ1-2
CASSRQGADGYTF
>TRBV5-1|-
CASSPTGGGGEQYF
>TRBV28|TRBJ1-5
CASGVLLKQGSNQPQHF
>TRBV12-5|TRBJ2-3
CASGNTIAGTDTQYF
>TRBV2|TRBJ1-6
CASSVGVPLHF
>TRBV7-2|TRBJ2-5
CASSLQGAGTQYF
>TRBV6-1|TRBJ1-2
CASSAGTSAGYGYTF
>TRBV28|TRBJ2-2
CASSLSLAVNTGELFF